These 26 T cell receptor beta chains were all obtained from the same sample, sequenced in a study of T cells in Graves' hyperthyroidism and ophthalmopathy. Amplified regions were TCR beta CDR3 sequences from RNA transcripts. The TCR CDR3 first-round RT-PCR relied on the HTBI primer set. TCRdb ran MiXCR on the multiplex PCR reads and lists one entry per CDR3 protein. The table lists hundreds of thousands of distinct CDR3 sequences, approximately 15% of them singletons. The sample consisted of blood. All receptors derive from a woman in her forties with Graves' ophthalmopathy.

This clonotype was counted ten times or more. The rearrangement joins TRBV11-2 to TRBJ2-5; no firm D call. CDR3 length: 13 amino acids. Germline values: CDR1 SGHAT, CDR2 FQNNGV. Trimming stripped 0 bases from V and 6 bases from J, with 8 bases between. The CDR3 DNA reads TGTGCCAGCAGCTTAGATCGGCCGAAGACCCAGTACTTC. This codes for CASSLDRPKTQYF.

This chain connects TRBV9 to TRBJ2-7, with D possibly being TRBD2 (5 bases). V was trimmed by 0 bases and J by 2 bases, leaving 12 bases between them. This CDR3 has 15 amino acids. Per the germline V gene, CDR1 is SGDLS and CDR2 is YYNGEE. For the CDR3, the DNA is TGTGCCAGCAGCGTAGGAGGGAACGCTCCCTACGAGCAGTACTTC. Encoded protein: CASSVGGNAPYEQYF. Based on the CDR3 plus reference TRBV9 and TRBJ2-7, the full variable domain is DSGVTQTPKHLITATGQRVTLRCSPRSGDLSVYWYQQSLDQGLQFLIQYYNGEERAKGNILERFSAQQFPDLHSELNLSSLELGDSALYFCASSVGGNAPYEQYFGPGTRLTVT.

This clonotype has at least ten counts. The rearrangement links TRBV5-6 to TRBJ1-1, with TRBD1 matching over 10 bases. From germline, CDR1 is SGHDT and CDR2 YYEEEE. V dropped 4 bases and J dropped 5; count of bases not matched to a gene: 8. The CDR3 spans 15 residues. The CDR3 DNA is TGTGCCAGCAGCGACGACAGGGGGCGGTGGACTGAAGCTTTCTTT. As protein: CASSDDRGRWTEAFF.

This clonotype was detected many times. The CDR3 region is CASSLTQNPSPLHF. Here the CDR3 DNA reads TGCGCCAGCAGCTTGACCCAGAATCCTTCACCCCTCCACTTT. The genes are TRBV5-1 and TRBJ1-6; D gene unclear. The CDR3 runs 14 residues. Germline V gene lookup returns CDR1 SGHRS and CDR2 YFSETQ. The germline V and J ends were trimmed by 1 base and 9 bases, with 11 bases remaining between them.

This clonotype appeared many times. The CDR3 coding sequence is TGTGCCAGCACTGGTGGGGGACGGCTACAGCCCCAGCATTTT. Translated: CASTGGGRLQPQHF. V is TRBV6-2 or TRBV6-3 and J is TRBJ1-5; a weak D match, TRBD1 (5 bases). Between the trimmed V and J ends, which lost 7 bases and 7 bases, there was a span of 17 bases. Germline CDR1 is MNHEY and CDR2 is SVGEGT. The CDR3 spans 14 residues.

On this clonotype itself: This may arise from a read error, as a much more abundant clone is one base away. The chain couples TRBV7-2 to TRBJ2-7; no reliable D call. The CDR3 has 15 amino acids. The germline V gene encodes CDR1 SGHTA and CDR2 FQGNSA. CDR3 in amino acids: CAGSLSQASSYEQYF. Here the CDR3 DNA reads TGTGCCGGCAGCCTGTCTCAGGCGTCCTCCTACGAGCAGTACTTC.

The chain employs TRBV3-1 and TRBJ1-3; no clear D gene. Germline CDR1 and CDR2: LGHDT and YNNKEL (reference sequence). V lost 1 base, J lost 0 bases, and 7 bases lay in between. CDR3 length equals 15 residues. In DNA form, the CDR3 reads TGTGCCAGCAGCCAAGGGTCAGGCTCTGGAAACACCATATATTTT. This translates into CASSQGSGSGNTIYF.

The rearrangement uses TRBV2 and TRBJ1-1, with no clear D. CDR3 length equals 15 residues. The germline CDR1 and CDR2 sequences are SNHLY and FYNNEI. Trimming took 1 base from V and 1 from J, leaving 10 bases between them. CDR3 nucleotide sequence: TGTGCCAGCAGTGAAGGTTTCACCTCGAACACTGAAGCTTTCTTT. This codes for CASSEGFTSNTEAFF.

The sample holds many counts of this clonotype. The chain couples TRBV6-1 to TRBJ2-7, with TRBD2 matching 10 bases. CDR1 is MNHNS and CDR2 is SASEGT in the germline V gene. The J segment lost 1 base and the V segment lost 2 bases, leaving 2 bases of the junction unmatched. The CDR3 is 15 amino acids. CDR3 sequence (DNA): TGTGCCAGCAGTGAATGGACTAGCGGTTCCTACGAGCAGTACTTC. Encoded protein: CASSEWTSGSYEQYF.

This clonotype was seen at least ten times. The chain is built from TRBV28 and TRBJ2-5, with 8 bases fitting TRBD1. V shed 4 bases, J shed 4 bases, and the junction held 11 bases outside the gene matches. This CDR3 contains 16 residues. Germline CDR1 reads MDHEN; CDR2 reads SYDVKM. CDR3 in DNA: TGTGCCAGCAGTTCCCCGGGACAGGCAGACGGAGAGACCCAGTACTTC. As protein: CASSSPGQADGETQYF. The entire variable domain, with the rest obtained from reference TRBV28 and TRBJ2-5, is as follows: DVKVTQSSRYLVKRTGEKVFLECVQDMDHENMFWYRQDPGLGLRLIYFSYDVKMKEKGDIPEGYSVSREKKERFSLILESASTNQTSMYLCASSSPGQADGETQYFGPGTRLLVL.

This clonotype was counted many times. The CDR3, as DNA: TGTGCCAGTAGCTTTCAGCCCGCCAACACCGGGGAGCTGTTTTTT. Protein: CASSFQPANTGELFF. The chain combines TRBV19 with TRBJ2-2; no clear D gene. Germline loops: CDR1 LNHDA, CDR2 SQIVND (reference sequence). The CDR3 covers 15 residues. Trimming pared 6 bases from V and 2 bases from J, leaving 13 bases between.

This clonotype was found a few times. This chain uses TRBV28 with TRBJ2-4, with 8 positions matching TRBD1. Trimming took 1 base from V and 1 from J; bases not matched to a gene: 9. The germline CDR1 and CDR2 sequences are MDHEN and SYDVKM. The CDR3 is 18 amino acids. The CDR3 DNA reads as TGTGCCAGCAGTTTATTCAGGGGGCTAGGGTCGGCCAAAAACATTCAGTACTTC. Protein product: CASSLFRGLGSAKNIQYF. Drawing the rest from reference TRBV28 and TRBJ2-4, the complete variable domain is DVKVTQSSRYLVKRTGEKVFLECVQDMDHENMFWYRQDPGLGLRLIYFSYDVKMKEKGDIPEGYSVSREKKERFSLILESASTNQTSMYLCASSLFRGLGSAKNIQYFGAGTRLSVL.

This clonotype was seen repeatedly, ten times or more. J is TRBJ2-2 and V is TRBV6-1; D unresolved. This CDR3 comprises 14 residues. Germline CDR1 reads MNHNS; CDR2 reads SASEGT. With 7 bases removed from V and 3 bases from J, the gap between germline ends came to 12 bases. The CDR3 loop is CASTSGGDTGELFF. CDR3 DNA: TGTGCCAGCACCTCCGGCGGCGACACCGGGGAGCTGTTTTTT.

This clonotype was seen at least ten times. The chain recombines TRBV5-1 with TRBJ2-7; D possibly matches TRBD1 or TRBD2 (5 bases each). V was trimmed by 4 bases and J by 7 bases, leaving 15 bases between them. The germline gives CDR1 SGHRS, CDR2 YFSETQ. The CDR3 has 13 amino acids. This CDR3 is CASSPRDPWEQYF. The DNA for the CDR3 is TGCGCCAGCAGCCCCAGGGACCCTTGGGAGCAGTACTTC.

The J gene is TRBJ2-7, the V gene TRBV28; 7 nucleotides align to TRBD1. CDR3 size: 14 residues. The germline V gene encodes CDR1 MDHEN and CDR2 SYDVKM. The V gene end was trimmed by 8 bases and the J gene end by 3 bases; junction bases not matched to a gene: 10. The CDR3 DNA sequence: TGTGCCAGCCTTGACAGGGCTTCCCTCTACGAGCAGTACTTC. This codes for CASLDRASLYEQYF.

This rearrangement joins TRBV27 to TRBJ1-1; the D gene is possibly TRBD1 (5 bases). This CDR3 is built from 13 residues. Trimming cost V 5 bases and J 8 bases, with 15 bases left between them. Germline CDR1 reads MNHEY; CDR2 reads SMNVEV (reference sequence). The CDR3 loop is CASSLLWGGEAFF. For the CDR3, the DNA is TGTGCCAGCAGTCTCCTATGGGGCGGCGAAGCTTTCTTT.

At least ten counts were recorded for this clonotype. J is TRBJ2-7 and V is TRBV20-1, with D perhaps TRBD1 (5 bases). Germline CDR1 DFQATT, CDR2 SNEGSKA (reference sequence). CDR3 length equals 14 residues. Between the trimmed V and J ends, which lost 8 bases and 0 bases, there was a span of 17 bases. DNA of the CDR3: TGCAGTCCCAGGGCTGGCAGGAGCTCCTACGAGCAGTACTTC. Amino acid sequence: CSPRAGRSSYEQYF.

This clonotype appeared many times. The CDR3 DNA sequence: TGTGCCAGCAGTATCGGGTTAAACTATGGCTACACCTTC. It codes for CASSIGLNYGYTF. J is TRBJ1-2 and V is TRBV28, with unresolved D. Trimming shortened V by 5 bases and J by 2 bases, and 9 bases separated the two germline ends. CDR1 MDHEN and CDR2 SYDVKM come from the germline V gene. The CDR3 is 13 amino acids.

This clonotype showed up many times. V and J are TRBV30 and TRBJ2-5, with TRBD2 matching over 9 bases. The CDR3 runs to 14 residues. Unmatched junction bases numbered 6, after V lost 2 bases and J lost 5 bases. CDR1 and CDR2 (germline): GTSNPN, SVGIG (reference sequence). The CDR3 region is CAWSPGLASETQYF. The CDR3 DNA sequence: TGTGCCTGGAGTCCAGGACTAGCGTCCGAGACCCAGTACTTC.

This clonotype was seen ten or more times. The chain has TRBV6-5 and TRBJ2-4; D unclear. The V gene lost 7 bases and the J gene lost 8 bases, with 18 bases spanning the gap. Germline-derived CDR1 and CDR2 are MNHEY and SVGAGI. This CDR3 spans 14 amino acids. The DNA of the CDR3 is TGTGCCAGCACCCCACGGGTTGGGCTAGACATTCAGTACTTC. Translation gives CASTPRVGLDIQYF.

At least ten counts were recorded for this clonotype. V usage is TRBV6-2 or TRBV6-3 and J usage is TRBJ1-2; maybe TRBD1 (5 bases). Germline assignment: CDR1 MNHEY and CDR2 SVGEGT. The CDR3 consists of 13 residues. V was trimmed by 4 bases and J by 7 bases, leaving 13 bases between them. In DNA, the CDR3 is TGTGCCAGCAGTTGGGACGCGACGGGTGGCTACACCTTC. The encoded protein is CASSWDATGGYTF.

In this sample, this clonotype turned up many times. This chain joins TRBV20-1 and TRBJ2-7; D is perhaps TRBD2 (6 bases). Looked up from germline, CDR1 is DFQATT and CDR2 is SNEGSKA (reference sequence). The ends were cut back, 6 bases at V and 1 base at J, with 13 bases in the middle. The CDR3 totals 13 residues. Here the CDR3 DNA reads TGCAGTGCAGCGCGGGGACTTTCCTACGAGCAGTACTTC. It codes for CSAARGLSYEQYF.

Ten or more counts support this clonotype. The chain combines TRBV6-2 or TRBV6-3 with TRBJ1-1; D gene unclear. Trimming shortened V by 2 bases and J by 6 bases, and 7 bases separated the two germline ends. The CDR3 sequence is 12 residues long. CDR1 MNHEY and CDR2 SVGEGT come from the germline V gene. CDR3 nucleotides: TGTGCCAGCAGTTACATCGGGGCTGAAGCTTTCTTT. Its translation is CASSYIGAEAFF.

In its sample, this clonotype was seen a few times. A much larger clone sits a single nucleotide away, making a read error possible. The chain joins TRBV7-8 to TRBJ2-5, with a weak D call TRBD2 (6 bases). The CDR3 has 16 amino acids. Per the germline V gene, CDR1 is SGHVS and CDR2 is FQNEAQ. The CDR3 DNA reads as TGTGCCAGCAGCGCGACTAGTTTTGGTACTCAAGGGACCCAGTACTTC. Its translation is CASSATSFGTQGTQYF.

The chain couples TRBV2 to TRBJ2-5, with 7 bases matching TRBD2. Germline assignment: CDR1 SNHLY and CDR2 FYNNEI. This CDR3 is built from 15 residues. J lost 2 bases, V lost 4 bases, and 7 bases had no gene match. DNA for the CDR3: TGTGCCAGCAGTGTTTCCAGGGAGGGTCAAGAGACCCAGTACTTC. Residues: CASSVSREGQETQYF.

Note on this clonotype: A read error is possible here, since a much larger clone lies one base away. Since the CDR3 does not end with the conserved phenylalanine or tryptophan, this likely comes from a read error. The chain combines TRBV7-2 with TRBJ1-3; maybe TRBD1 (5 bases). Germline loops: CDR1 SGHTA, CDR2 FQGNSA. Trimming left V 4 bases short and J 8 bases short, with 9 bases between. The CDR3 consists of 12 residues. The CDR3 bases are TGTGCCAGCAGCTACCGAGGGGACACCATATATTCT. It translates to CASSYRGDTIYS.